The 2 T cell receptor beta chains below were found in one sample sequenced in a study of spatial heterogeneity in lung cancer. TCRdb passed the 5' RACE reads through MiXCR, listing each CDR3 protein once. In the table there are about 52,000 distinct CDR3 sequences, under 8% of which are singletons. Time point indicated: blood at routine non-recurrence follow-up after resection. No cell sorting; template was whole RNA from tumor, lung tissue or PBMC. The specimen comprised PBMCs, sampled at follow-up. The receptors shown here come from a female donor with early-stage non-small cell lung cancer.

This clonotype was found many times. The chain has TRBV5-1 and TRBJ1-2; D call uncertain. The CDR3 covers 13 residues. V lost 4 bases and J 8 bases, leaving 15 bases between the germline ends. Germline CDR1 is SGHRS and CDR2 is YFSETQ. CDR3 sequence (DNA): TGCGCCAGCAGCCCTGAGATGGGAGGCGGCTACACCTTC. Protein sequence: CASSPEMGGGYTF. Drawing the rest from reference TRBV5-1 and TRBJ1-2, the complete variable domain is KAGVTQTPRYLIKTRGQQVTLSCSPISGHRSVSWYQQTPGQGLQFLFEYFSETQRNKGNFPGRFSGRQFSNSRSEMNVSTLELGDSALYLCASSPEMGGGYTFGSGTRLTVV.

This clonotype has a handful of counts. V gene TRBV3-1 combines with J gene TRBJ2-7, with 8 positions matching TRBD1. The CDR3 is 15 residues long. Per the germline V gene, CDR1 is LGHDT and CDR2 is YNNKEL (reference sequence). Unmatched junction bases numbered 3, after V lost 2 bases and J lost 0 bases. CDR3 bases: TGTGCCAGCAGCCAATGGGACAGGAGCTCCTACGAGCAGTACTTC. Amino acids: CASSQWDRSSYEQYF.